These 10 T cell receptor beta chains share one sample of origin, sequenced in a study of blood T cells in healthy people across ages. With a J-beta primer mix and a sample-barcoded 5' primer, a second PCR ran 7 to 11 cycles. Via MiXCR, TCRdb re-called the 5' RACE reads, giving one row per CDR3 protein. The data contain hundreds of thousands of distinct CDR3 sequences, around 42% of them singletons. Material for sequencing was blood. These receptors all come from a man in his sixties in good health.

This clonotype has just a few counts. Sequence at one end of the junction differs from germline and may be a read error. The chain has TRBV10-3 and TRBJ2-3; D is uncertain. The CDR3 covers 12 residues. The V gene's germline CDR1 is ENHRY and CDR2 SYGVKD. The DNA for the CDR3 is TGTGCCACCAGTGTAGGCACAGATACGCAGTATTTT. Protein product: CATSVGTDTQYF.

This clonotype has a handful of counts. The chain employs TRBV29-1 and TRBJ2-5; possible D gene TRBD2, 5 bases. The CDR3 runs 12 residues. Trimming stripped 6 bases from V and 4 bases from J, with 12 bases between. The V gene's germline CDR1 is SQVTM and CDR2 ANQGSEA. This CDR3 is CSVRTVGETQYF. In DNA, the CDR3 is TGCAGCGTCCGGACTGTCGGAGAGACCCAGTACTTC.

The rearrangement uses TRBV7-2 and TRBJ2-1, with D possibly being TRBD2 (5 bases). The germline V gene has CDR1 SGHTA and CDR2 FQGNSA. The CDR3 contains 16 residues. Trimming shortened V by 0 bases and J by 0 bases, and 9 bases separated the two germline ends. The CDR3 loop is CASSLAGRDSYNEQFF. The CDR3 DNA sequence: TGTGCCAGCAGCTTAGCTGGCCGGGACTCCTACAATGAGCAGTTCTTC.

V is TRBV4-3 and J is TRBJ2-1; D unclear. CDR3 length equals 15 residues. The V gene lost 0 bases and the J gene lost 1 base, with 7 bases spanning the gap. Germline CDR1 is LGHNA and CDR2 is YSLEER. The CDR3 region is CASSQEGYSYNEQFF. CDR3 DNA sequence: TGCGCCAGCAGCCAAGAAGGATATTCCTACAATGAGCAGTTCTTC.

This clonotype was recorded a few times. This sequence joins TRBV7-2 and TRBJ1-6, with D perhaps matching TRBD1 (5 bases). The CDR3 consists of 14 residues. The germline V gene encodes CDR1 SGHTA and CDR2 FQGNSA. V gave up 6 bases and J gave up 7 bases, with 13 bases separating them. CDR3: CASRSNRQNSPLHF. CDR3 DNA: TGTGCCAGCAGATCGAACAGGCAGAATTCACCCCTCCACTTT.

This clonotype showed up just a few times. The gene calls are TRBV29-1 and TRBJ2-1, with D possibly being TRBD2 (5 bases). Germline CDR1 is SQVTM and CDR2 is ANQGSEA. CDR3 length equals 13 residues. With 8 bases removed from V and 1 base from J, the gap between germline ends came to 12 bases. CDR3 DNA sequence: TGCAGCTCAATGACTACATCCTACAATGAGCAGTTCTTC. It is translated as CSSMTTSYNEQFF.

This clonotype occurred a few times. A read error may be the cause here, since a much bigger clone is one base away. The rearrangement uses TRBV4-2 and TRBJ2-6, with D possibly matching TRBD2 (6 bases). The CDR3 is made up of 17 amino acids. CDR1 and CDR2 (germline): LGHNA, YNFKEQ. The CDR3 loop is CAGSQEEGNAGANVLTF. The CDR3 bases are TGTGCCGGCAGCCAAGAGGAGGGGAACGCTGGGGCCAACGTCCTGACTTTC.

This chain uses TRBV7-9 with TRBJ1-2, with 7 bases matching TRBD1. The CDR3 is made up of 13 amino acids. The germline V gene has CDR1 SEHNR and CDR2 FQNEAQ (reference sequence). Trimming cost V 10 bases and J 5 bases; bases outside gene matches: 10. CDR3 amino acids: CATQRGQLYGYTF. In nucleotides, the CDR3 is TGTGCCACCCAGAGGGGACAGTTATATGGCTACACCTTC.

On this clonotype itself: A much larger clone is a single base away; this may be a read error. The chain joins TRBV6-1 to TRBJ2-4; D not certain. The end of the DNA aligns better with TRBJ2-5, so the J call may be wrong. This CDR3 has 12 residues. CDR1 and CDR2 from the germline V gene are MNHNS and SASEGT. Here the CDR3 reads CSSSILGETQYF. In nucleotides, the CDR3 is TGTTCCAGCAGTATTCTGGGAGAGACCCAGTACTTC.

The V gene is TRBV2, the J gene TRBJ2-1; no clear D. CDR3 size: 17 residues. CDR1 and CDR2 (germline): SNHLY, FYNNEI. V lost 5 bases and J lost 4, with 21 bases in between. The DNA of the CDR3 is TGTGCCAGCAGTAACACCAATACATTTCCCCCTTACAATGAGCAGTTCTTC. The encoded protein is CASSNTNTFPPYNEQFF. The entire variable domain, with the rest obtained from reference TRBV2 and TRBJ2-1, is as follows: EPEVTQTPSHQVTQMGQEVILRCVPISNHLYFYWYRQILGQKVEFLVSFYNNEISEKSEIFDDQFSVERPDGSNFTLKIRSTKLEDSAMYFCASSNTNTFPPYNEQFFGPGTRLTVL.